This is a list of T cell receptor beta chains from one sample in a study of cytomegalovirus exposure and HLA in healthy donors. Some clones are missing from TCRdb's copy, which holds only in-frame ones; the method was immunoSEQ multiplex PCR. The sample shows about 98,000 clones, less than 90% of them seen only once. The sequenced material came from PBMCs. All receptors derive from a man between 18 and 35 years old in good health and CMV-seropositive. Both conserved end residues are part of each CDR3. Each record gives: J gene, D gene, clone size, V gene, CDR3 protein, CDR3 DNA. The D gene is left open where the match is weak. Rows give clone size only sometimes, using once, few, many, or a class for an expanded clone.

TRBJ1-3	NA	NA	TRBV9	CASSVVKGPSGNTIYF	TGTGCCAGCAGCGTAGTTAAGGGGCCCTCTGGAAACACCATATATTTT
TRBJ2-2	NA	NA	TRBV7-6	CASSLTDRSNTGELFF	TGTGCCAGCAGCTTAACGGACAGATCGAACACCGGGGAGCTGTTTTTT
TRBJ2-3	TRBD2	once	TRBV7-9	CASSFVLAGKSDTQYF	TGTGCCAGCAGCTTTGTCCTAGCGGGGAAATCAGATACGCAGTATTTT
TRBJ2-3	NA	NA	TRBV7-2	CASSPWTHKADTQYF	TGTGCCAGCAGCCCTTGGACTCACAAGGCAGATACGCAGTATTTT
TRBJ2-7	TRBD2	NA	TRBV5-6	CASTLAGGGYEQYF	TGTGCCAGCACCCTAGCGGGAGGTGGCTACGAGCAGTACTTC
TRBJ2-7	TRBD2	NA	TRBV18	CASSWGREYEQYF	TGTGCCAGCTCCTGGGGGAGGGAGTACGAGCAGTACTTC
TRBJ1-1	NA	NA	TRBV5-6	CASSLTQGGTEAFF	TGTGCCAGCAGCTTAACACAGGGAGGGACTGAAGCTTTCTTT
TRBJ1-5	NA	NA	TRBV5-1	CASSLGGREGPNQPQHF	TGCGCCAGCAGCTTGGGAGGCAGGGAGGGCCCAAATCAGCCCCAGCATTTT
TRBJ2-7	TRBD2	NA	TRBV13	CASSYLTSGGAPYF	TGTGCCAGCAGCTATCTGACTAGCGGGGGGGCCCCGTACTTC
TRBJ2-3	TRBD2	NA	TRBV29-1	CSGVAGGPASATDTQYF	TGCAGCGGGGTAGCGGGGGGGCCAGCCAGCGCCACAGATACGCAGTATTTT
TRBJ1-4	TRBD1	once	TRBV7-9	CASSTQGQENEKLFF	TGTGCCAGCAGCACTCAAGGACAGGAGAATGAAAAACTGTTTTTT